Listed here is a single T cell receptor beta chain. The junction and the germline gene differ at one end; a read error may be behind it. The sample comes from a study of T cells in Graves' hyperthyroidism and ophthalmopathy. CDR1 is GTSNPN and CDR2 is SVGIG in the germline V gene (reference sequence). The CDR3 has 15 amino acids. Amplification of TCR beta CDR3 regions used RNA as the template. TCR CDR3 underwent first-round RT-PCR with the HTBI primer set. Using its own MiXCR run on the multiplex PCR reads, TCRdb lists one record per CDR3 protein. This sample yields 300,000 to 450,000 distinct CDR3 sequences, of which roughly 14% are seen a single time; around 10% belongs to the top ten.

This TCR came from a woman in her fifties or sixties with Graves' hyperthyroidism. Sequences were obtained from blood. The chain is built from TRBV30 and TRBJ2-6; the D gene is possibly TRBD1 (5 bases). This CDR3 is CAWSSQYSGANVPTF. CDR3 nucleotides: TGTGCCTGGAGTAGCCAGTACTCTGGGGCCAACGTCCCGACTTTC.